The 5 T cell receptor beta chains below come from one sample, sequenced in a study of cytomegalovirus exposure and HLA in healthy donors. Generated by immunoSEQ multiplex PCR, the TCRdb table keeps only in-frame clones and is missing some. The sample lists about 160,000 clones, about nine tenths seen once, with 5.7% in the top ten. The sample consisted of PBMCs. Source of these receptors: a woman in her twenties or thirties in good health and CMV-seronegative.

The chain uses TRBV30 and TRBJ2-5; the match to TRBD2 covers 10 bases. Germline V gene data show CDR1 as GTSNPN and CDR2 as SVGIG (reference sequence). This CDR3 has 15 amino acids. Trimming removed 3 bases from V and 4 bases from J; junction bases left unmatched: 8. The CDR3 region has the DNA TGTGCCTGGAGAGTACAGCGGGAGGGCCGAGAGACCCAGTACTTC. This gives the protein CAWRVQREGRETQYF.

Concerning this clone: The sample contains more than one DNA sequence encoding this CDR3. The genes are TRBV5-4 and TRBJ2-7; maybe TRBD1 (6 bases). The V end was cut by 0 bases, the J end by 3 bases, with 10 bases between. The V gene's germline CDR1 is SGHNT and CDR2 YYREEE (reference sequence). CDR3 length: 14 residues. CDR3 in amino acids: CASSLGDRSYEQYF. Here the CDR3 DNA reads TGTGCCAGCAGCTTGGGAGACAGGAGCTACGAGCAGTACTTC.

The chain uses TRBV29-1 and TRBJ2-1; D might be TRBD2 (5 bases). The CDR3 is made up of 16 amino acids. V gave up 5 bases and J gave up 3 bases, with 20 bases separating them. Germline lookup yields CDR1 SQVTM and CDR2 ANQGSEA. CDR3 region: CSVCSIEGRGYNEQFF. The CDR3 DNA sequence: TGCAGCGTTTGTTCAATTGAGGGTAGAGGCTACAATGAGCAGTTCTTC.

This clone came up a few times. The chain uses TRBV11-1 and TRBJ1-2, with D possibly TRBD1 on 5 matching bases. Trimming took off 5 bases at V and 8 bases at J, with 12 bases between the two ends. Germline assignment: CDR1 SGHAT and CDR2 FQDESV (reference sequence). The CDR3 runs 12 residues. The CDR3 DNA sequence: TGTGCCAGCAGCATCTCAGGGTCCGGCTACACCTTC. Amino acid sequence: CASSISGSGYTF.

This clone was counted once. This sequence joins TRBV4-2 and TRBJ2-5; 7 bases are a match to TRBD1. This CDR3 region has 15 residues. CDR1 is LGHNA, CDR2 YNFKEQ, per germline. Losses at the gene ends were 5 bases for V and 2 bases for J; bases not matched to a gene: 8. This CDR3 is CASSYNTGAQETQYF. CDR3 in DNA: TGTGCCAGCAGCTATAATACAGGGGCACAAGAGACCCAGTACTTC.